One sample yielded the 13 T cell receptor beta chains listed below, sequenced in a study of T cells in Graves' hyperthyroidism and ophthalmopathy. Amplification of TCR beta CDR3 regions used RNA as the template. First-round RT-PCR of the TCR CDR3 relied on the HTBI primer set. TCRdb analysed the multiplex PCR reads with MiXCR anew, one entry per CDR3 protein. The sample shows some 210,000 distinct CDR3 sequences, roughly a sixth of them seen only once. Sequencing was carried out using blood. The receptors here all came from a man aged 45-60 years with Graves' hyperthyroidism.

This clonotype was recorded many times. This chain's CDR3 is CSAKGVLGDDEQFF. The CDR3 region has the DNA TGCAGTGCTAAAGGGGTATTGGGAGACGATGAGCAGTTCTTC. The chain couples TRBV20-1 to TRBJ2-1; D may correspond to TRBD1 or TRBD2 (5 bases each). Trimming took off 4 bases at V and 8 bases at J, with 18 bases between the two ends. The CDR3 contains 14 residues. Germline loops: CDR1 DFQATT, CDR2 SNEGSKA (reference sequence).

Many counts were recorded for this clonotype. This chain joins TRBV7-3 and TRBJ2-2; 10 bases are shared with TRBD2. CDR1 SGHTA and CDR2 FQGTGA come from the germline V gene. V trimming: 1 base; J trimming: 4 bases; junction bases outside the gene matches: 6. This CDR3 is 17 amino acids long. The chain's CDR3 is CASSLRASGSGTGELFF. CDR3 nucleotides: TGTGCCAGCAGCTTAAGGGCTAGCGGGAGCGGCACCGGGGAGCTGTTTTTT.

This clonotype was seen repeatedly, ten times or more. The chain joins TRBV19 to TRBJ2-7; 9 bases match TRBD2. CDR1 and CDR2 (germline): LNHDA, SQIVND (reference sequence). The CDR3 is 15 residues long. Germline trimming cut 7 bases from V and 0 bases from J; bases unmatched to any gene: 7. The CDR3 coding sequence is TGTGCCAGTACCCCGACTAGCGGACCCTCCTACGAGCAGTACTTC. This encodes CASTPTSGPSYEQYF.

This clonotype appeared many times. This chain's CDR3 is CASSFGLRGDTQYF. CDR3 nucleotide sequence: TGTGCCAGCAGTTTCGGACTCAGAGGAGATACGCAGTATTTT. J is TRBJ2-3 and V is TRBV28, with D possibly being TRBD2 (5 bases). V shed 3 bases and J shed 5 bases, with 12 bases lying between them. The CDR3 covers 14 residues. CDR1 MDHEN and CDR2 SYDVKM come from the germline V gene.

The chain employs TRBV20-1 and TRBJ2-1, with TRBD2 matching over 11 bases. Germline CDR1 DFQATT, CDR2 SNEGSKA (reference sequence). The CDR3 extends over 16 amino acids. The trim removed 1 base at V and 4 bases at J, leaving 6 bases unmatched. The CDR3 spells CSARAPGLAAYNEQFF. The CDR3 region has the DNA TGCAGTGCTAGAGCCCCGGGACTAGCGGCTTACAATGAGCAGTTCTTC.

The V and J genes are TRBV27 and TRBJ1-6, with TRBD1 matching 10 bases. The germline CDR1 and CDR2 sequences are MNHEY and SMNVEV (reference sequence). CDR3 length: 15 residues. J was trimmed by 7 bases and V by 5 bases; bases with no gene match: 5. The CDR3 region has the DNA TGTGCCAGCAGTAGACAGGGGGCGGGAAATTCACCCCTCCACTTT. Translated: CASSRQGAGNSPLHF.

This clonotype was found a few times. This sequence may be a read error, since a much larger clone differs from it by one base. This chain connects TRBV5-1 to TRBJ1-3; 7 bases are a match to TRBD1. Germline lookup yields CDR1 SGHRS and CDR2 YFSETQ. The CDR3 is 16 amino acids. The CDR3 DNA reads TGCGCCAGCAGCTTGCTCGGGACAGCATCTGGAGACACCATATATTTT. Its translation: CASSLLGTASGDTIYF.

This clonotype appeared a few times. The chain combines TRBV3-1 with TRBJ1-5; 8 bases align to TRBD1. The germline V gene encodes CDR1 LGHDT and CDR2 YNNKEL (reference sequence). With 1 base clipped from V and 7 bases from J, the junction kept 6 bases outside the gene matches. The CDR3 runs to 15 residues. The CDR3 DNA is TGTGCCAGCAGCCAAGGGACAGGGAGCGGGCAGCCCCAGCATTTT. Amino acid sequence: CASSQGTGSGQPQHF.

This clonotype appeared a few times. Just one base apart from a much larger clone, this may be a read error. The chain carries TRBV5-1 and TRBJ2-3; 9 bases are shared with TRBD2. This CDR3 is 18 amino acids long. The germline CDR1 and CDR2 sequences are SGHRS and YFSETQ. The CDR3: CASSGNGLARTSTDAQYF. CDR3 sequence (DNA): TGCGCCAGCAGCGGGAACGGACTAGCGAGAACTAGCACAGATGCGCAGTATTTT.

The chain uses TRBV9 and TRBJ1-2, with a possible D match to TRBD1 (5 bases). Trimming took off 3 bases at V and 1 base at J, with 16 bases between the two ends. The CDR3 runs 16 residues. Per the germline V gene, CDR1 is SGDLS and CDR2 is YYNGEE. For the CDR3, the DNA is TGTGCCAGCAGCGCAGCGACAGATACGCTTAACTATGGCTACACCTTC. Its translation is CASSAATDTLNYGYTF.

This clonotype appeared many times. The CDR3 DNA reads as TGTGCCAGCAGCATCCAGTCTTACAATGAGCAGTTCTTC. Its translation is CASSIQSYNEQFF. The V call is TRBV2, the J call TRBJ2-1, with unresolved D. The CDR3 totals 13 residues. Trimming stripped 6 bases from V and 4 bases from J, with 10 bases between. Germline-derived CDR1 and CDR2 are SNHLY and FYNNEI. Looking up the rest from reference TRBV2 and TRBJ2-1 gives the full variable domain: EPEVTQTPSHQVTQMGQEVILRCVPISNHLYFYWYRQILGQKVEFLVSFYNNEISEKSEIFDDQFSVERPDGSNFTLKIRSTKLEDSAMYFCASSIQSYNEQFFGPGTRLTVL.

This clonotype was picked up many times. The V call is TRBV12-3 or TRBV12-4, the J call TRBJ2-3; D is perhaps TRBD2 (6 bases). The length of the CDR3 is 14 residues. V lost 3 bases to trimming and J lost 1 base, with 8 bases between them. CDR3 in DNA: TGTGCCAGCAGTTTGCAGCGGGGCACAGATACGCAGTATTTT. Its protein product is CASSLQRGTDTQYF.

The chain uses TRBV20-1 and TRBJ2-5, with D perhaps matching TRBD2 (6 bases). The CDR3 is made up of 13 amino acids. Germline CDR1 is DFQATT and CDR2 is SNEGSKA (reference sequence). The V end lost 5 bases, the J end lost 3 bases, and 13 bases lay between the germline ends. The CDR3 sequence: CSAGGFLEETQYF. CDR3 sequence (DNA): TGCAGTGCTGGGGGGTTTCTTGAAGAGACCCAGTACTTC.